This passage covers 2 T cell receptor beta chains from one sample sequenced in a study of Ad26.COV2.S vaccination and SARS-CoV-2 variants (TCRdb year 2021). Library preparation was by the immunoSEQ multiplex PCR assay. TCRdb re-hosts the immuneACCESS table, in-frame sequences only. Its copies lack some clones; in the studies checked, an unresolved V gene accounts for under half of them, and the cause for the rest is not known. The sample data list roughly 450,000 clones, and 80% to 95% of these were observed just once. About 12% of the sample is held by the ten biggest clonotypes. Explained via the paper, the treatment or condition label denotes: around 19 received Ad26.COV2.S at low or high dose, single or two shots; roughly five received placebo; per-sample allocation not given. Repertoires of vaccine and placebo recipients were sequenced from samples collected on day 63 after the first injection.

Specimen: peripheral blood, collected in a trial of Ad26.COV2.S vaccine versus placebo. The receptor set was obtained from a person aged 18-65 years who received the Ad26.COV2.S COVID-19 vaccine or a placebo.

This chain connects TRBV6-5 to TRBJ2-1, with 9 bases that match TRBD2. This CDR3 has 15 amino acids. Germline loops: CDR1 MNHEY, CDR2 SVGAGI. The junction had 7 bases not matched to a gene; V was cut back by 3 bases and J by 7 bases. This CDR3 reads CASSYHSGSGNEQFF. The CDR3, as DNA: TGTGCCAGCAGTTATCATAGCGGGAGTGGTAATGAGCAGTTCTTC.

The CDR3 DNA sequence: TGTGCCAGCAGTCCTCCATTTGATGGCTACACCTTC. Protein sequence: CASSPPFDGYTF. This sequence joins TRBV28 and TRBJ1-2; D remains unclear. This CDR3 region has 12 residues. Between the trimmed V and J ends, which lost 5 bases and 6 bases, there was a span of 10 bases. Germline assignment: CDR1 MDHEN and CDR2 SYDVKM.